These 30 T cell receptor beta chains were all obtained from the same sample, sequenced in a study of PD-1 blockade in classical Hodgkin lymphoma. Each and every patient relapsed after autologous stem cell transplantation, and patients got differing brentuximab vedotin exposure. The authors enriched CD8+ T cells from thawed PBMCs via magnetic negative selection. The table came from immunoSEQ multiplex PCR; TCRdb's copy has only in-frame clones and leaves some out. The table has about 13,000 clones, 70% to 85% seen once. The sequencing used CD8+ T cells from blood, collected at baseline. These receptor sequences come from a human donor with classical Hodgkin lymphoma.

The CDR3 reads CASSYLRTMNTEAFF. The CDR3 DNA reads TGTGCCAGCAGTTACCTCAGGACCATGAACACTGAAGCTTTCTTT. The V call is TRBV6-6, the J call TRBJ1-1; D is undetermined. The V and J ends lost 2 bases and 0 bases respectively, with 10 bases between them. The CDR3 has 15 amino acids. Germline V lookup: CDR1 MNHNY, CDR2 SVGAGI (reference sequence).

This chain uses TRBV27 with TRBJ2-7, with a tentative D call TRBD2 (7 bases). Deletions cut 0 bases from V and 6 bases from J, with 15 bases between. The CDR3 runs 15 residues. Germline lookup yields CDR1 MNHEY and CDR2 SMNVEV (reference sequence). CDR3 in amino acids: CASSLSRGGALEQYF. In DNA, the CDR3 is TGTGCCAGCAGTTTATCGAGGGGGGGGGCCCTCGAGCAGTACTTC.

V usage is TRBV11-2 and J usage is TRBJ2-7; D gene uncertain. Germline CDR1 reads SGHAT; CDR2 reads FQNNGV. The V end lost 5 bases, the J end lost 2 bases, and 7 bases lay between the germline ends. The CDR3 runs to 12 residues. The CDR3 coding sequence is TGTGCCAGCAGCGAAGAACCCTACGAGCAGTACTTC. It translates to CASSEEPYEQYF.

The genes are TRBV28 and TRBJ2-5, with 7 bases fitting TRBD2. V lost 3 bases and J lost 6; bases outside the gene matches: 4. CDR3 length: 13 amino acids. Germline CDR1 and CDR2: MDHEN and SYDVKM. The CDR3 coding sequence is TGTGCCAGCAGTTTCGGGGGACTAAAGACCCAGTACTTC. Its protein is CASSFGGLKTQYF.

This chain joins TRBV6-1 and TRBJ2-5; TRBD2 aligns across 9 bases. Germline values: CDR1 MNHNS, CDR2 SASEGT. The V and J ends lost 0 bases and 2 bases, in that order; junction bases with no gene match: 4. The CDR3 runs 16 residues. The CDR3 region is CASSEASAGGQETQYF. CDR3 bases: TGTGCCAGCAGTGAAGCCTCAGCGGGGGGTCAAGAGACCCAGTACTTC.

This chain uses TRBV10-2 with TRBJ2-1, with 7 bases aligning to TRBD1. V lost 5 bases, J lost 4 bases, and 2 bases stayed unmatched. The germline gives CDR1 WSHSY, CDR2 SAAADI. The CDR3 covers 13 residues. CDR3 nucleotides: TGCGCCAGCAGTACAGGGGAGTACAATGAGCAGTTCTTC. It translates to CASSTGEYNEQFF.

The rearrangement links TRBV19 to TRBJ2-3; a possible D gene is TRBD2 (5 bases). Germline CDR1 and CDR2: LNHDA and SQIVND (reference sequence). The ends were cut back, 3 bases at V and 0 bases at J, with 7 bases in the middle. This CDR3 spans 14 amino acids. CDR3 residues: CASSMGASTDTQYF. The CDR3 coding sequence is TGTGCCAGTAGTATGGGAGCTAGCACAGATACGCAGTATTTT. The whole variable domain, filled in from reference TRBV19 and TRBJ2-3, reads DGGITQSPKYLFRKEGQNVTLSCEQNLNHDAMYWYRQDPGQGLRLIYYSQIVNDFQKGDIAEGYSVSREKKESFPLTVTSAQKNPTAFYLCASSMGASTDTQYFGPGTRLTVL.

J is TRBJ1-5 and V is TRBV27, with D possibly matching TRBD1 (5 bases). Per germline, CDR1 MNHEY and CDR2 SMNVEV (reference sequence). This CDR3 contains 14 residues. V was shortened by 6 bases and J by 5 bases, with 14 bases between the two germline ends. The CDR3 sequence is CASRPGLGHQPQHF. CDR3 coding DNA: TGTGCCAGCAGGCCGGGACTGGGGCATCAGCCCCAGCATTTT.

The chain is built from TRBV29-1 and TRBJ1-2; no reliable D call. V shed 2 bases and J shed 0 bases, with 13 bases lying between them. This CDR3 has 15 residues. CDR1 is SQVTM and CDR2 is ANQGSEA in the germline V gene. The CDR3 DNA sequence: TGCAGCGTTGAAACACAGAAATACCCTAACTATGGCTACACCTTC. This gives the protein CSVETQKYPNYGYTF. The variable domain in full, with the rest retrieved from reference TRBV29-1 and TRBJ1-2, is SAVISQKPSRDICQRGTSLTIQCQVDSQVTMMFWYRQQPGQSLTLIATANQGSEATYESGFVIDKFPISRPNLTFSTLTVSNMSPEDSSIYLCSVETQKYPNYGYTFGSGTRLTVV.

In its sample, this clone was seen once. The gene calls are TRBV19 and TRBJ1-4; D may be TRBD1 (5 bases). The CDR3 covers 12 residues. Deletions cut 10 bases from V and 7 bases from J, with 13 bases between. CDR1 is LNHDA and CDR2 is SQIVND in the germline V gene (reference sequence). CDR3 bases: TGTGCCACTCAGGGAGAGAGTGAAAAACTGTTTTTT. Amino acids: CATQGESEKLFF.

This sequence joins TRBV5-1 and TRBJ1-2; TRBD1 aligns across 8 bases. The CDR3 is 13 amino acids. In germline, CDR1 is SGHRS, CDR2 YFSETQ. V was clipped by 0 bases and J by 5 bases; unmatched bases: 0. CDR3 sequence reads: CASSLGTGYGYTF. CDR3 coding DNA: TGCGCCAGCAGCTTGGGGACAGGGTATGGCTACACCTTC.

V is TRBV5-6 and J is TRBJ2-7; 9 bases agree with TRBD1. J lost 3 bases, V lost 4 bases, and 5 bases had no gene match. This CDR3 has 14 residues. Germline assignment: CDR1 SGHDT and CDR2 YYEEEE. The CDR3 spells CASSPGTGNYEQYF. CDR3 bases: TGTGCCAGCAGCCCCGGGACAGGGAACTACGAGCAGTACTTC. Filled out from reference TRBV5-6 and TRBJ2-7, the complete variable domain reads DAGVTQSPTHLIKTRGQQVTLRCSPKSGHDTVSWYQQALGQGPQFIFQYYEEEERQRGNFPDRFSGHQFPNYSSELNVNALLLGDSALYLCASSPGTGNYEQYFGPGTRLTVT.

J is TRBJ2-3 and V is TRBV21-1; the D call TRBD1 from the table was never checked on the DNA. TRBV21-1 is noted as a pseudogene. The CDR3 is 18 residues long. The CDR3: CASSKTPPRQGSTDTQYF. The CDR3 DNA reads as TGTGCCAGCAGCAAAACCCCACCGAGACAGGGGAGCACAGATACGCAGTATTTT.

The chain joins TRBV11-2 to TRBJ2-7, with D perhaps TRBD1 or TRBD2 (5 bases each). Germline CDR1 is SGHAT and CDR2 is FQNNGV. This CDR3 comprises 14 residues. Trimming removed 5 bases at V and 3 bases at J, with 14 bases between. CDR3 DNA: TGTGCCAGCAGCCCTGTGGGGGACGACTACGAGCAGTACTTC. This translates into CASSPVGDDYEQYF.

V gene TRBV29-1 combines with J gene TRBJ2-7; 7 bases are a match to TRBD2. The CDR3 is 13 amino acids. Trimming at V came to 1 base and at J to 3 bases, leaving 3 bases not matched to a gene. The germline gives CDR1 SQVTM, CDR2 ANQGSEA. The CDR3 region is CSVEGGGDYEQYF. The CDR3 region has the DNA TGCAGCGTTGAAGGCGGGGGAGACTACGAGCAGTACTTC.

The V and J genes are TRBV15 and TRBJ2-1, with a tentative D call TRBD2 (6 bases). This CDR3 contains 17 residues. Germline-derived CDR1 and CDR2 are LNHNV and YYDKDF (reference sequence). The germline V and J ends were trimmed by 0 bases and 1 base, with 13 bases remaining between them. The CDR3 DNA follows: TGTGCCACCAGCAGAGAGGGGACTCGGCATTCCTACAATGAGCAGTTCTTC. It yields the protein CATSREGTRHSYNEQFF.

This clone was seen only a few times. CDR3 nucleotide sequence: TGTGCCAGCAGCGACCGGGGGAACTATGGCTACACCTTC. Translation: CASSDRGNYGYTF. The chain uses TRBV5-4 and TRBJ1-2; D might be TRBD1 (5 bases). The V and J ends lost 4 bases and 2 bases respectively, with 9 bases between them. Per germline, CDR1 SGHNT and CDR2 YYREEE (reference sequence). This CDR3 contains 13 residues.

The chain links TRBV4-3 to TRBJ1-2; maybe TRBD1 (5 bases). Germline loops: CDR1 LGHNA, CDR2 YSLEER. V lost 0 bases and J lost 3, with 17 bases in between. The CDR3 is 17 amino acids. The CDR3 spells CASSQDPGGGKDYGYTF. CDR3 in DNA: TGCGCCAGCAGCCAAGATCCGGGTGGGGGGAAAGACTATGGCTACACCTTC.

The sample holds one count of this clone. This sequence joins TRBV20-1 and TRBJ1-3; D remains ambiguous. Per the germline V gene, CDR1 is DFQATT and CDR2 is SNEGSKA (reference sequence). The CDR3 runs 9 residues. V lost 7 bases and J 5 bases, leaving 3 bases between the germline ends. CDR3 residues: CSDRNTIYF. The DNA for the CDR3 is TGCAGTGACAGAAACACCATATATTTT.

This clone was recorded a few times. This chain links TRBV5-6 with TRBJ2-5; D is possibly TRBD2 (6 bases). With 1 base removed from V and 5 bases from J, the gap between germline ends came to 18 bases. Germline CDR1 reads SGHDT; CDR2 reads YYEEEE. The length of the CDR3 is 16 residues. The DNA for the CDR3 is TGTGCCAGCAGCTTGTATCCGGGAGCGGCTGTGGAGACCCAGTACTTC. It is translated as CASSLYPGAAVETQYF.

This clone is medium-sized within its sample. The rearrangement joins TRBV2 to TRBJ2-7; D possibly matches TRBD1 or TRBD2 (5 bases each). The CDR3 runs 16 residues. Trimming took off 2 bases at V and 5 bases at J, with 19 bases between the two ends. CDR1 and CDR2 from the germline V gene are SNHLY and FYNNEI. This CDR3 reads CASSERRGREYHEQYF. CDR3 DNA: TGTGCCAGCAGTGAACGTCGCGGCAGGGAGTACCACGAGCAGTACTTC.

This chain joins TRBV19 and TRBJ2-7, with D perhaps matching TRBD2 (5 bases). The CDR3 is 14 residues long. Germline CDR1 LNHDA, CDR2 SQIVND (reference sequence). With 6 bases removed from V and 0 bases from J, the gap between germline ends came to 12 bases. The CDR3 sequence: CASSPFSDSYEQYF. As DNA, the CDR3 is TGTGCCAGTAGCCCGTTTAGCGACTCCTACGAGCAGTACTTC.

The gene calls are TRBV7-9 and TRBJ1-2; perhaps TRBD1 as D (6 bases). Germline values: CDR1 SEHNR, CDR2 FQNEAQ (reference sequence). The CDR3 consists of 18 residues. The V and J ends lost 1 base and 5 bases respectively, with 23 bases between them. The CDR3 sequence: CASSLGDGEQGAGYGYTF. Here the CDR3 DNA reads TGTGCCAGCAGCTTAGGAGACGGTGAACAGGGTGCCGGATATGGCTACACCTTC.

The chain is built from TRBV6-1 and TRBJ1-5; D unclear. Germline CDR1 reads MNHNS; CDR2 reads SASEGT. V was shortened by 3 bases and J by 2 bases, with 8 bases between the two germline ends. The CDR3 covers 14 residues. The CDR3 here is CASSDRGGNQPQHF. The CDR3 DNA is TGTGCCAGCAGTGACCGCGGCGGCAATCAGCCCCAGCATTTT.

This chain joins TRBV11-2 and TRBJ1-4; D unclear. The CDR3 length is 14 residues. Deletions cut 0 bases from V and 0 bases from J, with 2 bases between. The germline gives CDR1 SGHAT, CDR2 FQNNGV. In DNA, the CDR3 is TGTGCCAGCAGCTTAGATACAACTAATGAAAAACTGTTTTTT. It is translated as CASSLDTTNEKLFF.

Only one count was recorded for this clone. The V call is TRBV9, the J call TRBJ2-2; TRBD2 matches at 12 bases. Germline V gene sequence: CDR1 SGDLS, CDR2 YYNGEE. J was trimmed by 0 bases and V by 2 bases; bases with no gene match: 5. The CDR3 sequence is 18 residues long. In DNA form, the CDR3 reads TGTGCCAGCAGCGTCCTGCCTAGCGGGGGGGCGAACACCGGGGAGCTGTTTTTT. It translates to CASSVLPSGGANTGELFF.

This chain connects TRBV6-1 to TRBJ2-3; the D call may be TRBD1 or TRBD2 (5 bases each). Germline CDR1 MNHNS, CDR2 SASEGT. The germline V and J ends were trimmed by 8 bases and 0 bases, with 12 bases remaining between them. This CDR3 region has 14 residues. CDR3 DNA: TGTGCCAGCGAAGGGACGTCCAGCACAGATACGCAGTATTTT. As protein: CASEGTSSTDTQYF.

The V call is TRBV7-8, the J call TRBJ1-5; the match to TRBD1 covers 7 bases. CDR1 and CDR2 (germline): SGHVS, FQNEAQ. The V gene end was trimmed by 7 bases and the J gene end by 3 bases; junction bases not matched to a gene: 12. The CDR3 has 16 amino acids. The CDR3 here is CASTQGGLRDNQPQHF. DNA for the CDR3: TGTGCCAGCACCCAGGGGGGCCTCAGGGACAATCAGCCCCAGCATTTT. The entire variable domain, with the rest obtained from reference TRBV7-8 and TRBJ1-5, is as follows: GAGVSQSPRYKVAKRGQDVALRCDPISGHVSLFWYQQALGQGPEFLTYFQNEAQLDKSGLPSDRFFAERPEGSVSTLKIQRTQQEDSAVYLCASTQGGLRDNQPQHFGDGTRLSIL.

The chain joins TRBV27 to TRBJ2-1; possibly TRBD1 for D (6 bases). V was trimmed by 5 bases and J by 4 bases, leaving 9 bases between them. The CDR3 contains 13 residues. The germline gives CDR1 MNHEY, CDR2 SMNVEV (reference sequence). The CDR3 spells CASSVDRYNEQFF. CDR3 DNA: TGTGCCAGCAGTGTAGACAGGTACAATGAGCAGTTCTTC.

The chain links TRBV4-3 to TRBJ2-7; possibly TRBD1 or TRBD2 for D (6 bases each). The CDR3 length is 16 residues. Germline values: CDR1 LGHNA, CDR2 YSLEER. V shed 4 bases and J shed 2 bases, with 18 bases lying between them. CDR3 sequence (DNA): TGCGCCAGCAGCCGGGGGGTTGACAGGTACCCCTACGAGCAGTACTTC. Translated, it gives CASSRGVDRYPYEQYF.